This note documents a single T cell receptor (beta chain) sequence. Its antigen is undetermined. Germline V lookup: CDR1 DFQATT, CDR2 SNEGSKA (reference sequence). This CDR3 region has 14 residues. With 3 bases removed from V and 6 bases from J, the gap between germline ends came to 16 bases. This entry comes from a study of T-cell memory formation after mild COVID-19. Study at large: Each donor largely had its own TCR clusters.

Findings and limits, study-wide: Contracting CD4+ clones were located mainly in CM and EM, and CD8+ clones in EMRA. CD4/CD8 balance held among clones contracting day 15 to 85, and later expanders leaned CD4+.

5'RACE primed from the constant segment yielded TCR alpha and TCR beta cDNA libraries bearing sample barcodes and UMIs. TCRdb re-called the 5' RACE reads with MiXCR, one entry per CDR3 protein. Among about 240,000 distinct CDR3 sequences listed, roughly a tenth were seen once. The sample taken for sequencing was PBMCs or a T cell subset sorted from them (not recorded which). The receptor comes from a young man who had mild COVID-19 (a few samples of this study predate the infection). Cell type and time point are not known. V gene TRBV20-1 combines with J gene TRBJ2-3, with D perhaps TRBD2 (6 bases). The CDR3 loop is CSARSEGRPDTQYF. The DNA for the CDR3 is TGCAGTGCTAGGTCGGAGGGGCGGCCGGATACGCAGTATTTT.